This T cell receptor beta chain was observed in a study of metastatic and nonmetastatic thyroid tumors. Points from the study as a whole: Significantly higher TCR beta diversity was reportedly seen in malignant thyroid tumors than benign nodules, in blood and tumor.

V was pared by 6 bases and J by 5 bases, with 5 bases of the junction left unmatched. The CDR3 length is 15 residues. CDR1 LNHNV and CDR2 YYDKDF come from the germline V gene (reference sequence). Nobody among the patients had been given any treatment before thyroid surgery. This clone was picked up many times. What it binds is unknown. The authors' processing: The study built a papillary thyroid cancer distant-metastasis classifier from CDR3 differences across clinicopathological groups. TCRdb re-called the PCR reads through MiXCR. These V and J calls rely on TCRdb rather than the paper's analysis. The sample carries 15,000 to 20,000 clones, about 34% recorded once.

This clonotype was sampled from a female donor with papillary thyroid cancer or a benign thyroid nodule (not recorded which). Some clones in this sample may be carry-over from other donors' samples. Sample: tumor tissue. The chain carries TRBV15 and TRBJ2-1; TRBD2 matches at 12 bases. The CDR3 DNA is TGTGCCACCAGGACTAGCGGGAGAGTAGACAATGAGCAGTTCTTC. It specifies CATRTSGRVDNEQFF.